The 11 T cell receptor beta chains below come from one sample, sequenced in a study of T-cell memory formation after mild COVID-19. TCRdb re-called the 5' RACE reads with MiXCR, one entry per CDR3 protein. The table records over 500,000 distinct CDR3 sequences, around 15% of them present only once. What was sequenced was PBMCs or a T cell subset sorted from them (not recorded which). Every receptor here comes from an adult woman who had mild COVID-19 (a few samples of this study predate the infection). Cell type and time point are not known.

This clonotype occurred a few times. Compared with germline, one end of the junction differs, possibly owing to a read error. The chain has TRBV7-7 and TRBJ1-1; no clear D. CDR1 is SSHAT, CDR2 FNYEAQ, per germline (reference sequence). The CDR3 totals 13 residues. The CDR3 protein is CASSLGPLTEAFF. CDR3 nucleotides: TGTGCTAGCAGCTTAGGTCCCTTAACTGAAGCTTTCTTT.

In its sample, this clonotype was seen a few times. The CDR3 DNA sequence: TGTGCCAGCGTAGGGACAGGGCGATTCACTGAAGCTTTCTTT. It is translated as CASVGTGRFTEAFF. V and J are TRBV25-1 and TRBJ1-1; the match to TRBD1 covers 9 bases. V was pared by 8 bases and J by 4 bases, with 8 bases of the junction left unmatched. Per the germline V gene, CDR1 is MGHDK and CDR2 is SYGVNS. The CDR3 sequence is 14 residues long.

This chain uses TRBV7-6 with TRBJ2-7; 8 nucleotides agree with TRBD2. The germline gives CDR1 SGHVS, CDR2 FNYEAQ. The V segment lost 1 base and the J segment 0 bases; nucleotides outside the gene matches: 8. This CDR3 comprises 17 residues. CDR3 DNA sequence: TGTGCCAGCAGCTTAGGGTACGGCGGGGGGAGCTCCTACGAGCAGTACTTC. Translated, it gives CASSLGYGGGSSYEQYF.

The J gene is TRBJ1-2, the V gene TRBV12-3 or TRBV12-4; D not resolved. This CDR3 is 13 amino acids long. V dropped 4 bases and J dropped 4 bases, with 10 bases sitting between them. The CDR3 DNA sequence: TGTGCCAGCAGTTACGGGATCGGCTATGGCTACACCTTC. It yields the protein CASSYGIGYGYTF.

The chain joins TRBV4-3 to TRBJ2-2; D not resolved. Germline CDR1 is LGHNA and CDR2 is YSLEER. This CDR3 has 13 amino acids. V lost 2 bases, J lost 6 bases, and 7 bases lay in between. This CDR3 is CASSQRDSGELFF. CDR3 nucleotide sequence: TGCGCCAGCAGCCAACGTGATTCCGGGGAGCTGTTTTTT.

This clonotype showed up just a few times. The chain combines TRBV5-1 with TRBJ1-5; maybe TRBD1 (6 bases). V lost 4 bases and J 3 bases, leaving 14 bases between the germline ends. This CDR3 has 15 residues. Germline V gene lookup returns CDR1 SGHRS and CDR2 YFSETQ. CDR3 in amino acids: CASSIGTNVNQPQHF. Written as DNA, the CDR3 is TGCGCCAGCAGCATCGGGACAAACGTCAATCAGCCCCAGCATTTT.

The chain joins TRBV20-1 to TRBJ2-3; 9 nucleotides agree with TRBD2. V dropped 0 bases and J dropped 4; count of bases not matched to a gene: 5. CDR1 and CDR2 (germline): DFQATT, SNEGSKA (reference sequence). CDR3 size: 15 residues. The CDR3 sequence is CSARDLAGSADTQYF. The CDR3 DNA reads as TGCAGTGCTAGAGACCTAGCGGGGAGCGCAGATACGCAGTATTTT.

Only a few counts were recorded for this clonotype. CDR3 sequence reads: CASSRDRTYNEQFF. CDR3 sequence (DNA): TGTGCCAGCTCACGGGACAGGACCTACAATGAGCAGTTCTTC. The chain links TRBV18 to TRBJ2-1; 8 nucleotides line up with TRBD1. J was trimmed by 2 bases and V by 4 bases; bases with no gene match: 1. In germline, CDR1 is KGHSH, CDR2 LQKENI. The CDR3 runs to 14 residues.

The CDR3 DNA is TGCGCCAGCAGCTTTTTTGCAGGGATTAAGGATGAGCAGTTCTTC. It translates to CASSFFAGIKDEQFF. V is TRBV5-1 and J is TRBJ2-1; possibly TRBD1 for D (5 bases). The CDR3 length is 15 residues. The V and J ends lost 2 bases and 8 bases respectively, with 17 bases between them. Looked up from germline, CDR1 is SGHRS and CDR2 is YFSETQ.

This clonotype occurred a few times. The gene calls are TRBV5-6 and TRBJ1-1; D remains unclear. The CDR3 contains 12 residues. Germline values: CDR1 SGHDT, CDR2 YYEEEE. V gave up 4 bases and J gave up 4 bases, with 8 bases separating them. CDR3 residues: CASSNGVTEAFF. In DNA, the CDR3 is TGTGCCAGCAGCAACGGTGTCACTGAAGCTTTCTTT. Complete variable domain (other parts from reference TRBV5-6 and TRBJ1-1): DAGVTQSPTHLIKTRGQQVTLRCSPKSGHDTVSWYQQALGQGPQFIFQYYEEEERQRGNFPDRFSGHQFPNYSSELNVNALLLGDSALYLCASSNGVTEAFFGQGTRLTVV.

This chain connects TRBV6-2 or TRBV6-3 to TRBJ2-7; the D gene is possibly TRBD2 (6 bases). The CDR3 length is 16 residues. Germline V CDR1 and CDR2: MNHEY, SVGEGT. Trimming shortened V by 7 bases and J by 2 bases, and 21 bases separated the two germline ends. CDR3 protein: CASTPSYRERPYEQYF. DNA for the CDR3: TGTGCCAGCACCCCCTCCTACCGGGAGCGTCCCTACGAGCAGTACTTC.